The source of this TCR beta chain is a study of tumor-infiltrating lymphocytes in glioblastoma multiforme. Multiple V-beta primers and a C-beta primer amplified TCRB from RNA. TCRB-specific cDNA synthesis used around 0.5 ug of total RNA. TCRdb used MiXCR to reprocess the multiplex PCR reads, holding one entry per CDR3 protein. The sample records fewer than 10,000 distinct CDR3 sequences, about 70% being singletons. The CDR3 runs to 14 residues. The germline V gene encodes CDR1 SQVTM and CDR2 ANQGSEA. The study, taken as a whole, reports: TCR plus mutation findings rest on a single glioblastoma patient.

Comment on this clonotype: The antigen is not known. One end of the junction fails to match germline, which may point to a read error.

Material: brain tumor tissue. The clonotype comes from a male donor with glioblastoma. V and J are TRBV29-1 and TRBJ2-1; TRBD2 matches at 11 bases. CDR3 sequence reads: CGVLIAGGLGEQFF. The CDR3 DNA reads as TGCGGCGTTTTAATAGCGGGAGGGCTTGGTGAGCAGTTCTTC.